Listed below are T cell receptor beta chains from one sample, sequenced in a study of blood T cell repertoires in COVID-19. This table comes from immunoSEQ multiplex PCR, and its TCRdb copy is limited to in-frame clones, with some not included. The data hold hundreds of thousands of clones, with about nine tenths observed a single time. Specimen: peripheral blood. The receptors come from a woman between 25 and 40 years old with COVID-19, enrolled during active disease. Each CDR3 is given with its conserved first and last residue.

TRBJ2-1,TRBV28,CASSPPGDRPYNEQFF
TRBJ2-7,TRBV5-1,CASSLGARLSYEQYF
TRBJ2-2,TRBV6-5,CASGQTSNTGELFF
TRBJ1-1,TRBV19,CASSTETRRAEAFF
TRBJ2-3,TRBV5-1,CASSPGQGTDTQYF
TRBJ1-6,TRBV6-5,CASSYGDRGFSPLHF
TRBJ2-1,TRBV28,CASSLTLGNEQFF
TRBJ1-5,TRBV28,CASSVQVTYNQPQHF
TRBJ1-6,TRBV11-2,CASSLGDYYNSPLHF
TRBJ1-2,TRBV11-2,CASSPPGAGNYGYTF